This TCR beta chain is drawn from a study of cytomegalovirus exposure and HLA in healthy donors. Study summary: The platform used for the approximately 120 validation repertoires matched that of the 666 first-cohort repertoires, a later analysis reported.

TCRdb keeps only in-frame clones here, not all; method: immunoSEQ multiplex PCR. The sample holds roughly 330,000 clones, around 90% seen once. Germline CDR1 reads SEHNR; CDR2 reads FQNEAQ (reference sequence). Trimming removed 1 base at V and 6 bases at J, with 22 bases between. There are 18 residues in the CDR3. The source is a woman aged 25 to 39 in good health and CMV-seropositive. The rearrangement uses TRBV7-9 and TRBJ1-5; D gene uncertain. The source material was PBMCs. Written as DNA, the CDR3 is TGTGCCAGCAGCTTAGGAGGTGTTACGGCCGCCTCCGGTCAGCCCCAGCATTTT. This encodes CASSLGGVTAASGQPQHF.